The count of the clone carrying this T cell receptor beta chain is one. Its cognate antigen is unknown. These data belong to a study of shared clonotypes between healthy human individuals. Overall study: Three CD4 naive, three CD4 memory, two CD8 naive and one CD8 memory plate were used per donor.

Clones were sequenced by immunoSEQ multiplex PCR, and TCRdb holds only the in-frame ones, with some missing. Altogether about 1 million clones are present, 65% to 80% being singletons, with the ten largest covering around 1.5%. Overall study findings and caveats: Clonotype sharing among donors was thought likely to change with sequencing depth. Memory subsets generally showed smaller estimated richness than naive subsets did.

Trimming shortened V by 0 bases and J by 2 bases, and 8 bases separated the two germline ends. Germline V gives CDR1 MGHRA, CDR2 YSYEKL. This CDR3 comprises 14 residues. All of the donors resided in Nashville, Tennessee, and each was a Caucasian adult. This TCR derives from a man aged 18 to 29 in good health. J is TRBJ2-7 and V is TRBV4-1; D ambiguous. Source material: memory CD4+ T cells sorted from blood. The subset: CD45RA-negative fraction. CDR3 sequence: CASSQEMGTYEQYF. Here the CDR3 DNA reads TGCGCCAGCAGCCAAGAAATGGGTACCTACGAGCAGTACTTC.